The clone carrying this TCR beta chain showed up many times. The antigen remains unidentified. This specimen comes from a study of spatial heterogeneity in lung cancer. Study-wide context: In tumor regions TCR transcript counts correlated strongly with a matched bulk RNA-seq T cell module score. The study observed each unique TCR and UMI combination more than ten times on average in raw reads. Study-level points and caveats: Estimates put coverage of tumor T cells approximately 7% for alpha and over 12% for beta chains. Higher tumor mutation counts went along with higher counts of expanded intratumoral alpha and beta TCRs.

The ends lost 4 bases at V and 8 bases at J; junction bases unmatched: 12. Germline values: CDR1 SGHTA, CDR2 FQGNSA. This CDR3 region has 16 residues. This sample's time point: sample taken at primary tumor resection. Unsorted tumor, nontumor lung tissue or cryopreserved PBMC supplied the whole RNA. TCRdb re-analysed the 5' RACE reads in MiXCR, keeping a single row per CDR3 protein. The sample yields roughly 8,400 distinct CDR3 sequences, approximately 12% seen once. The sequence came from a male donor with early-stage non-small cell lung cancer. V gene TRBV7-2 combines with J gene TRBJ2-1; 9 nucleotides match TRBD1. Material: lung tumor tissue, obtained at surgery. CDR3 in amino acids: CASSSRTGGPQDEQFF. CDR3 in DNA: TGTGCCAGCAGCTCCCGAACAGGGGGCCCACAAGATGAGCAGTTCTTC. Variable domain in full (rest from reference TRBV7-2 and TRBJ2-1): GAGVSQSPSNKVTEKGKDVELRCDPISGHTALYWYRQSLGQGLEFLIYFQGNSAPDKSGLPSDRFSAERTGGSVSTLTIQRTQQEDSAVYLCASSSRTGGPQDEQFFGPGTRLTVL.